These 10 T cell receptor beta chains came from one sample sequenced in a study of T cell changes during pregnancy in multiple sclerosis. This table comes from immunoSEQ multiplex PCR, and its TCRdb copy is limited to in-frame clones, with some not included. Here the sample spans roughly 30,000 clones, about 92% being singletons. This specimen consisted of CD8+ T cells from peripheral blood mononuclear cells, obtained in the first trimester of pregnancy. Source of these receptors: a female donor with multiple sclerosis, enrolled in a pregnancy study.

The gene calls are TRBV5-4 and TRBJ1-2; tentatively, D is TRBD1 (6 bases). CDR3 size: 15 residues. V gave up 1 base and J gave up 4 bases, with 14 bases separating them. Germline CDR1 SGHNT, CDR2 YYREEE (reference sequence). The CDR3 sequence is CASSLRIGGGYGYTF. The CDR3 region has the DNA TGTGCCAGCAGCTTGAGAATAGGGGGGGGCTATGGCTACACCTTC.

V is TRBV19 and J is TRBJ1-2, with TRBD1 as a possible D gene (6 bases). CDR3 length: 13 residues. V lost 5 bases to trimming and J lost 3 bases, with 10 bases between them. Germline values: CDR1 LNHDA, CDR2 SQIVND (reference sequence). The CDR3 coding sequence is TGTGCCAGTAGTCCGGCAGGGGACTATGGCTACACCTTC. It codes for CASSPAGDYGYTF.

This clone occurred a few times. The genes are TRBV4-3 and TRBJ2-7; weak D call: TRBD1 (7 bases). The germline V and J ends were trimmed by 0 bases and 0 bases, with 12 bases remaining between them. The CDR3 totals 16 residues. Germline V CDR1 and CDR2: LGHNA, YSLEER. Written as DNA, the CDR3 is TGCGCCAGCAGCCAAGAGGAGGGGGCCGGCTCCTACGAGCAGTACTTC. Protein product: CASSQEEGAGSYEQYF.

The chain joins TRBV6-1 to TRBJ1-2, with a weak D call TRBD1 (5 bases). The CDR3 is made up of 11 amino acids. Germline assignment: CDR1 MNHNS and CDR2 SASEGT. The ends were cut back, 7 bases at V and 10 bases at J, with 13 bases in the middle. The CDR3 DNA is TGTGCCAGCATCTTTGGGGCAGCCTACACCTTC. This gives the protein CASIFGAAYTF.

This clone was picked up one time. V and J are TRBV1 and TRBJ2-7; TRBD1 reflects the table's D call only, with no check against the DNA. TRBV1 is designated a pseudogene. There are 12 residues in the CDR3. The CDR3 here is CTSRRQAYEQYF. In DNA, the CDR3 is TGCACCAGCAGGCGACAGGCCTACGAGCAGTACTTC.

This rearrangement joins TRBV19 to TRBJ2-7; 7 bases agree with TRBD2. V was pared by 8 bases and J by 2 bases, with 6 bases of the junction left unmatched. CDR3 length: 13 amino acids. The V gene's germline CDR1 is LNHDA and CDR2 SQIVND (reference sequence). The CDR3 DNA reads TGTGCCAGTCAGCGGGACGAAACCTACGAGCAGTACTTC. Encoded protein: CASQRDETYEQYF.

V usage is TRBV5-1 and J usage is TRBJ2-5; TRBD2 aligns across 10 bases. The CDR3 runs 16 residues. J lost 4 bases, V lost 0 bases, and 6 bases had no gene match. CDR1 SGHRS and CDR2 YFSETQ come from the germline V gene. The CDR3 reads CASSLAASGRGETQYF. DNA of the CDR3: TGCGCCAGCAGCTTGGCAGCTAGCGGGAGAGGAGAGACCCAGTACTTC.

CDR3 region: CASSSWPSHEKLFF. The CDR3 DNA reads as TGTGCCAGCAGCTCGTGGCCCTCCCATGAAAAACTGTTTTTT. V is TRBV5-6 and J is TRBJ1-4; no clear D gene. This CDR3 has 14 amino acids. CDR1 is SGHDT, CDR2 YYEEEE, per germline. Trimming removed 3 bases from V and 6 bases from J, with 12 bases in between.

The V and J genes are TRBV28 and TRBJ2-3; 8 nucleotides agree with TRBD2. Germline loops: CDR1 MDHEN, CDR2 SYDVKM. The trim removed 2 bases at V and 0 bases at J, leaving 4 bases unmatched. The CDR3 loop spans 16 amino acids. DNA for the CDR3: TGTGCCAGCAGTTTACTACTAGCGGTTAGCACAGATACGCAGTATTTT. It yields the protein CASSLLLAVSTDTQYF.

The chain joins TRBV5-1 to TRBJ1-1; possibly TRBD1 for D (6 bases). The V gene's germline CDR1 is SGHRS and CDR2 YFSETQ. The CDR3 is 13 amino acids. V was pared by 0 bases and J by 6 bases, with 9 bases between. Here the CDR3 reads CASSLAYRAEAFF. The CDR3 nucleotides are TGCGCCAGCAGCTTGGCGTACAGGGCTGAAGCTTTCTTT.